This T cell receptor (beta chain) came from a study of blood T cells in healthy people across ages. Overall study: For every two T cells, template switching captured about one barcoded beta molecule. Study-wide points: Observed TCR beta diversity per million T cells went down as age went up. This fall followed a roughly linear course with age.

About this clonotype: Its antigen is currently unknown.

The CDR3 runs 14 residues. CDR1 is LNHNV and CDR2 is YYDKDF in the germline V gene (reference sequence). The ends were cut back, 1 base at V and 2 bases at J, with 9 bases in the middle. A J-beta primer mix and a sample-barcoded 5' primer were used in a second PCR of roughly 6 to 11 cycles. TCRdb redid the calling of the 5' RACE reads with MiXCR, one entry per CDR3 protein. The sample comprises some 1.6 million distinct CDR3 sequences, about 31% of which are singletons, and approximately 10% rests with the top ten. Material for sequencing was blood. This receptor was obtained from a woman aged 25-40 years in good health. The rearrangement links TRBV15 to TRBJ2-7; D might be TRBD1 (6 bases). The CDR3 DNA follows: TGTGCCACCAGCAGAGTACGGGACACCTACGAGCAGTACTTC. Translation gives CATSRVRDTYEQYF.